This TCR beta chain was documented in a study of blood T cell repertoires in COVID-19 (dated by TCRdb to the early 2020s). At the level of the whole study: Collaborator samples came from the United States, Italy and Spain and covered acute and convalescent phases of COVID-19. The prospective study material was composed of cDNA or gDNA derived from T cells, B-cell-depleted T cells, or PBMCs. Subjects who had been exposed to COVID-19, were actively infected with it, or had recovered from it provided the deeply sampled blood TCRbeta repertoires that made up the dataset. The repertoires were released in a freely available public database intended as a resource for research on the immune response to SARS-CoV-2. The samples were drawn from the first 160 participants of the ongoing ImmuneRACE study and from 1,254 subjects provided by 6 global collaborators. A de-identified subject ID, COVID-19 status, age in years and sex were almost always included in the sample metadata. Where available, HLA class I and class II types were taken from metadata supplied by the sample provider and were not determined by assay-based typing.

One collaborating source in Seattle enrolled patients while the patients were actively infected and followed the patients over time throughout the course of disease. Collaborating institutions collected whole blood in K2EDTA tubes following their own protocols. For TCRbeta analysis, collaborator samples were shipped as frozen whole blood, as isolated PBMCs, or as DNA extracted from either sample type. Here is what the overall study found, with its caveats: Clinical and demographic metadata were provided uncurated, with the amount varying by source and participant.

Per the germline V gene (reference sequence), GTSNPN is the CDR1 and SVGIG is the CDR2. The CDR3 runs 17 amino acids, cysteine and phenylalanine included. The kept DNA is CDR3 alone, 51 bases in frame from the first base. Germline trimming amounts to 4 bases on V and 8 bases on J, with 21 as the count of junction bases outside the gene matches. This clone appeared a single time. The clone's antigen remains unknown. Base quality data are lacking; no much larger clone is found one base away. The immunoSEQ Assay, a bias-controlled multiplex PCR, was used to amplify TCRbeta CDR3 regions from genomic DNA. As for the original processing: Nucleated cell counts per sample were estimated from amplification of reference gene primers within the assay. To quantify the absolute abundance of each unique TCRbeta CDR3 rearrangement, sequence reads were collapsed and filtered. For each sample, productive Simpson clonality was calculated as the square root of Simpson's diversity index over productive rearrangements. TCRdb re-hosts the immuneACCESS table, in-frame sequences only. Its copies lack some clones; in the studies checked, an unresolved V gene accounts for under half of them, and the cause for the rest is not known. Clone size and the V and J calls come from that table; the DNA yielded D and trimming. The sample data list a few hundred thousand clones, and about 90% of these were observed just once. The ten top clones hold approximately 2.3% of the sample.

The receptor was isolated from a woman aged 55 to 70 with COVID-19, enrolled during active disease. Sequencing was done on a sample of peripheral blood. The chain links TRBV30 with TRBJ1-1, and 8 bases in between align with TRBD1. This receptor carries the CDR3 CAWMANRGIRKPTEAFF. The DNA sequence reads TGTGCCTGGATGGCGAACAGGGGGATAAGAAAACCTACCGAAGCTTTCTTT.